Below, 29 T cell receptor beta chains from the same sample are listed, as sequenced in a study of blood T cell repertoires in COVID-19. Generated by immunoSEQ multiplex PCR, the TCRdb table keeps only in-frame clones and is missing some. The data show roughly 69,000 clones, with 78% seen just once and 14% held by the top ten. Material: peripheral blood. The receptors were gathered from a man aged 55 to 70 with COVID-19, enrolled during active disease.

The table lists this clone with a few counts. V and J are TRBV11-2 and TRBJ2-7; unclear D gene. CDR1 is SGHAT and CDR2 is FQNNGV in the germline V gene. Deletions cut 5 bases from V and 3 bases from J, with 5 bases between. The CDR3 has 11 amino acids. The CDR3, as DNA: TGTGCCAGCAGCGTCCACTACGAGCAGTACTTC. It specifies CASSVHYEQYF.

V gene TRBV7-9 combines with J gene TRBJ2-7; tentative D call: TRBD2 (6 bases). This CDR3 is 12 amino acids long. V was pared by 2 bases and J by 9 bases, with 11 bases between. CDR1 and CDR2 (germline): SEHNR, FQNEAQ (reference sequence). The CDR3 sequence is CASSLSTEGQYF. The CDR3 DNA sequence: TGTGCCAGCAGCTTATCAACGGAGGGGCAGTACTTC. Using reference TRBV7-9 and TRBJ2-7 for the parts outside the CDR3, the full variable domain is DTGVSQNPRHKITKRGQNVTFRCDPISEHNRLYWYRQTLGQGPEFLTYFQNEAQLEKSRLLSDRFSAERPKGSFSTLEIQRTEQGDSAMYLCASSLSTEGQYFGPGTRLTVT.

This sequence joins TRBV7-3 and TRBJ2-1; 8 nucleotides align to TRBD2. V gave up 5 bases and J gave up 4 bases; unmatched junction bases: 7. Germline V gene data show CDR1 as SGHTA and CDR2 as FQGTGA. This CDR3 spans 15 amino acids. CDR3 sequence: CASSPTGGPYNEQFF. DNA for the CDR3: TGTGCCAGCAGCCCCACGGGGGGGCCTTACAATGAGCAGTTCTTC.

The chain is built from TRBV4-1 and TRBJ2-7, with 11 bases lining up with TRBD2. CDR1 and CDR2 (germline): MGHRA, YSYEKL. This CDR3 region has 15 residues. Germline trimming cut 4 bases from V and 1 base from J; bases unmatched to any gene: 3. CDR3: CASSRGTSGSYEQYF. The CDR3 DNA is TGCGCCAGCAGCCGCGGGACTAGCGGATCCTACGAGCAGTACTTC.

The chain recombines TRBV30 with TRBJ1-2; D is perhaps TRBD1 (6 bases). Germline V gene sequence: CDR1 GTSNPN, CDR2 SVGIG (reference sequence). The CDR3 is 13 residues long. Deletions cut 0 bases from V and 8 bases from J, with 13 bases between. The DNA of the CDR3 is TGTGCCTGGAGTGTACAGGCAGGGGTCGGCTACACCTTC. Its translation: CAWSVQAGVGYTF. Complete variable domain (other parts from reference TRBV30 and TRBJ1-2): SQTIHQWPATLVQPVGSPLSLECTVEGTSNPNLYWYRQAAGRGLQLLFYSVGIGQISSEVPQNLSASRPQDRQFILSSKKLLLSDSGFYLCAWSVQAGVGYTFGSGTRLTVV.

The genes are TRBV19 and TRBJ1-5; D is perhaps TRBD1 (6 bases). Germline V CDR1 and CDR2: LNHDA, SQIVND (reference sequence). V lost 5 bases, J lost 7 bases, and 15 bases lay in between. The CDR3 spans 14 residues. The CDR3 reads CASSLGGRQQPQHF. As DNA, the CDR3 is TGTGCCAGTAGTCTAGGGGGGCGGCAACAGCCCCAGCATTTT.

Written as DNA, the CDR3 is TGTGCCAGTAGTGTCGGGATTAGATCCTACGAGCAGTACTTC. Translation: CASSVGIRSYEQYF. J is TRBJ2-7 and V is TRBV19; tentative D call: TRBD2 (5 bases). Germline values: CDR1 LNHDA, CDR2 SQIVND (reference sequence). Trimming stripped 5 bases from V and 1 base from J, with 12 bases between. The CDR3 covers 14 residues.

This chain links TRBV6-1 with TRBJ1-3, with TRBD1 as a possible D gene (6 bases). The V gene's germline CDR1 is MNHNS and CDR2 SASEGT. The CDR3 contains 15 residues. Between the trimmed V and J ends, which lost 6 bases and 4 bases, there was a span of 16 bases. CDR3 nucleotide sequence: TGTGCCAGCAGCCTCAGGACAGCAGAAGGAAACACCATATATTTT. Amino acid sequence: CASSLRTAEGNTIYF.

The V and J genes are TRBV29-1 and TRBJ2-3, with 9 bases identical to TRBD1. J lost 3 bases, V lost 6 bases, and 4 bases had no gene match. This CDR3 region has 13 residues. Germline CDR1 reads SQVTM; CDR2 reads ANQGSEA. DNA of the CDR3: TGCAGCGTCCGGGACAGGGAGACAGATACGCAGTATTTT. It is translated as CSVRDRETDTQYF.

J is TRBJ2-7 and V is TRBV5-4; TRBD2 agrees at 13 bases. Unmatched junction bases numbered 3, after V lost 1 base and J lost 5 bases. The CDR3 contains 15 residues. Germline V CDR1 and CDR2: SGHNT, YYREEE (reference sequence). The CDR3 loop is CASSLKGLAGDEQYF. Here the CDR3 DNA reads TGTGCCAGCAGCTTGAAAGGACTAGCGGGGGACGAGCAGTACTTC.

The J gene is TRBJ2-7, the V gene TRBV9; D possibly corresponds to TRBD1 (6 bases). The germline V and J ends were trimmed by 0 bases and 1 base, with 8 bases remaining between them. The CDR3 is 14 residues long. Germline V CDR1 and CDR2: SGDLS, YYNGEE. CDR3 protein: CASSVEGESYEQYF. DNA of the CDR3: TGTGCCAGCAGCGTAGAGGGGGAGTCCTACGAGCAGTACTTC.

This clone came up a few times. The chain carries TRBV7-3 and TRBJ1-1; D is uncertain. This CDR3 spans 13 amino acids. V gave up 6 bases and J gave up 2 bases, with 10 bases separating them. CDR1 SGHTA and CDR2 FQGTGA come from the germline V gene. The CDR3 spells CASSPTGNTEAFF. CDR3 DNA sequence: TGTGCCAGCAGTCCCACGGGTAACACTGAAGCTTTCTTT.

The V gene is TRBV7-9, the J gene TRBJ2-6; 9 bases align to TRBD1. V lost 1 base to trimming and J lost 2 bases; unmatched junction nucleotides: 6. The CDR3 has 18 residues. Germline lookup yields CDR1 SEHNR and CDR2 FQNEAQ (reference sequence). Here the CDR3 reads CASSLEGQGFTGANVLTF. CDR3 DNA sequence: TGTGCCAGCAGCTTAGAAGGACAGGGGTTTACTGGGGCCAACGTCCTGACTTTC. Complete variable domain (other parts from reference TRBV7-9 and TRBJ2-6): DTGVSQNPRHKITKRGQNVTFRCDPISEHNRLYWYRQTLGQGPEFLTYFQNEAQLEKSRLLSDRFSAERPKGSFSTLEIQRTEQGDSAMYLCASSLEGQGFTGANVLTFGAGSRLTVL.

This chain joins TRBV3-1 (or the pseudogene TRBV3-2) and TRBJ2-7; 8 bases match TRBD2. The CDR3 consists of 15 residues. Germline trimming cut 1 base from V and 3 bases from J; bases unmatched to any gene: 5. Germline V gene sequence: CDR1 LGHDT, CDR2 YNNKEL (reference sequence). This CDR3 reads CASSQGHSGNYEQYF. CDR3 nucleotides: TGTGCCAGCAGCCAAGGGCATAGCGGGAACTACGAGCAGTACTTC.

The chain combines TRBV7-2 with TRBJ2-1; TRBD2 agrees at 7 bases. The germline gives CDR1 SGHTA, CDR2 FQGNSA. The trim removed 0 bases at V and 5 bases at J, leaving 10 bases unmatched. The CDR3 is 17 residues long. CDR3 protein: CASSLAVSGAGDNEQFF. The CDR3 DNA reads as TGTGCCAGCAGCTTAGCTGTGAGCGGGGCGGGGGACAATGAGCAGTTCTTC.

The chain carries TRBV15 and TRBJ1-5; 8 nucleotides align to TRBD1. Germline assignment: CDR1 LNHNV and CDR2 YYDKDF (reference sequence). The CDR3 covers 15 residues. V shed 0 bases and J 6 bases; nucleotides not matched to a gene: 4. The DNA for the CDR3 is TGTGCCACCAGCAGAGAGGACAGGGAGGGTCAGCCCCAGCATTTT. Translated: CATSREDREGQPQHF.

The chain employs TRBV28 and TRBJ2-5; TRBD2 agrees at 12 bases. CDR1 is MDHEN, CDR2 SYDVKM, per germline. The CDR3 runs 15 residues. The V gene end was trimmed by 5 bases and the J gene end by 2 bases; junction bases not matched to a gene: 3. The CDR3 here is CASSPGLAGQETQYF. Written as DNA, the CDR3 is TGTGCCAGCAGTCCCGGACTAGCGGGACAAGAGACCCAGTACTTC.

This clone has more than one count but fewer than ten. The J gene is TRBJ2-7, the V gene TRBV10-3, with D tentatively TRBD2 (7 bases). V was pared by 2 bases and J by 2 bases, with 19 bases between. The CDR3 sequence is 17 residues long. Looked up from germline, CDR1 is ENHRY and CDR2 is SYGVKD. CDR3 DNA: TGTGCCATCAGTGAGGGCCGAGGGGGGGTCGTTCCCTACGAGCAGTACTTC. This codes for CAISEGRGGVVPYEQYF.

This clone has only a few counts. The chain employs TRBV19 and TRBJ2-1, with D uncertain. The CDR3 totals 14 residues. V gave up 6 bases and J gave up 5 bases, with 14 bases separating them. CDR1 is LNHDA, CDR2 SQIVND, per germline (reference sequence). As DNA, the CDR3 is TGTGCCAGTAGAGCGTTCGGCGGTGACAATGAGCAGTTCTTC. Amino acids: CASRAFGGDNEQFF.

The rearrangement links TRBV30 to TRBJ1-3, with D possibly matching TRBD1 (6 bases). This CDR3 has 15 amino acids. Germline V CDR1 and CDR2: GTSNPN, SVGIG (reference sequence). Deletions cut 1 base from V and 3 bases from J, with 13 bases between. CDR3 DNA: TGTGCCTGGAGTGCGGGGGGCACGCGTGGAAACACCATATATTTT. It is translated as CAWSAGGTRGNTIYF.

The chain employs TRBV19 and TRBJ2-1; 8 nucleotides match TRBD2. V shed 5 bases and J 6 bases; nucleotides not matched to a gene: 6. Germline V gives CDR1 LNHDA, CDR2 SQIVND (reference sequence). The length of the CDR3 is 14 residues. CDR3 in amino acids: CASSLGLATNEQFF. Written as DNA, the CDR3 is TGTGCCAGTAGTTTAGGACTAGCCACCAATGAGCAGTTCTTC.

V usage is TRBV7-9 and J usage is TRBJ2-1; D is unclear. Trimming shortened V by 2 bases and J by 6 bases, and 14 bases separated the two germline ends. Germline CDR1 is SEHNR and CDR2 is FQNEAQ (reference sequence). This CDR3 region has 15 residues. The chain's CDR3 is CASSLNLRNFNEQFF. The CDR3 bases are TGTGCCAGCAGCTTAAACCTCAGGAATTTCAATGAGCAGTTCTTC.

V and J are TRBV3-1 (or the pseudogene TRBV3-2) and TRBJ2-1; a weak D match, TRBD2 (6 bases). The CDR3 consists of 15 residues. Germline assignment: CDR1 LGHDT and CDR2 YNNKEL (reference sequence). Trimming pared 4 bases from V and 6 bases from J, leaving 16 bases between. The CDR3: CASSPTTRPSNEQFF. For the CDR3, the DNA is TGTGCCAGCAGCCCCACGACTAGACCCTCCAATGAGCAGTTCTTC.

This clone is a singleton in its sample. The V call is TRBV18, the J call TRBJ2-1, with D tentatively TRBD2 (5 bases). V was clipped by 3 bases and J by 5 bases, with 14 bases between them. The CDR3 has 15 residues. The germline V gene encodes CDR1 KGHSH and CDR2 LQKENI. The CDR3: CASSPTLEFNNEQFF. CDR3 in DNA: TGTGCCAGCTCACCCACACTAGAGTTCAACAATGAGCAGTTCTTC.

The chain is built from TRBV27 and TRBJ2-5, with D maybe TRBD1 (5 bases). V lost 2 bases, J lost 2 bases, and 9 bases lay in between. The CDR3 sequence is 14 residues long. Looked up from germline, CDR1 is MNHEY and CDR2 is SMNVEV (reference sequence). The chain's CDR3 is CASSLTRQQETQYF. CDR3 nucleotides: TGTGCCAGCAGTTTAACCCGACAGCAAGAGACCCAGTACTTC.

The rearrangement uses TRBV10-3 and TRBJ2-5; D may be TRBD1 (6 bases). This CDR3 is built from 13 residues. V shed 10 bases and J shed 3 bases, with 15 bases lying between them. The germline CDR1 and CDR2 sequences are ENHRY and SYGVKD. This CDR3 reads CATLGHQKETQYF. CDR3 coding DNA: TGTGCCACGTTGGGACACCAGAAAGAGACCCAGTACTTC.

The CDR3: CASSRDSAEAFF. The CDR3 DNA reads TGTGCCAGCAGCCGAGACAGTGCTGAAGCTTTCTTT. The chain joins TRBV6-6 to TRBJ1-1, with TRBD1 as a possible D gene (5 bases). The germline V gene has CDR1 MNHNY and CDR2 SVGAGI (reference sequence). The CDR3 runs 12 residues. V lost 6 bases and J lost 6, with 11 bases in between.

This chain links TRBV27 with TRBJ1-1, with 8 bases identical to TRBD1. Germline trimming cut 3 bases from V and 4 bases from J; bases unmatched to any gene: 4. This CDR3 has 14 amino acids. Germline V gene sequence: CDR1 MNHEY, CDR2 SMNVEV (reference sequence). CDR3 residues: CASSFQGASTEAFF. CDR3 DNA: TGTGCCAGCAGTTTCCAGGGGGCGAGCACTGAAGCTTTCTTT.

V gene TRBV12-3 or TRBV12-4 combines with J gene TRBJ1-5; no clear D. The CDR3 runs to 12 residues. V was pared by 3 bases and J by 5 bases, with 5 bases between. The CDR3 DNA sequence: TGTGCCAGCAGTTTCGGAGATCAGCCCCAGCATTTT. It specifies CASSFGDQPQHF.